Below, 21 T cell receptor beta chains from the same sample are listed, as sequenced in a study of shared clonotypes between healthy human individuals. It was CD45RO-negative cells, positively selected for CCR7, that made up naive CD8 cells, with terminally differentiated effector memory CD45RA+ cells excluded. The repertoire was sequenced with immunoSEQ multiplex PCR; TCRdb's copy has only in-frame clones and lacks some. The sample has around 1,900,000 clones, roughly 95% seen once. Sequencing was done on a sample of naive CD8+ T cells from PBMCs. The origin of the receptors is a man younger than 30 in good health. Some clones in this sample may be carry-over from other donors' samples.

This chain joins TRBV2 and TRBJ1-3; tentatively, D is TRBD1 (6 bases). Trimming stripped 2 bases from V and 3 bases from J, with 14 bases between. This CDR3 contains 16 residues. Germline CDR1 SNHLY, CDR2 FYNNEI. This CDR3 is CASSESWTEVGNTIYF. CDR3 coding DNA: TGTGCCAGCAGTGAATCGTGGACAGAGGTTGGAAACACCATATATTTT.

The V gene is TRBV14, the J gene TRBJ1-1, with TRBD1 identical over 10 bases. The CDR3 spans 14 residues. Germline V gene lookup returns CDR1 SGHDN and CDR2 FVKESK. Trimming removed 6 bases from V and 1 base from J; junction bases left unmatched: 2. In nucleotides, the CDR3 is TGTGCCAGCAGGGACAGGGGGTGGAACACTGAAGCTTTCTTT. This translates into CASRDRGWNTEAFF. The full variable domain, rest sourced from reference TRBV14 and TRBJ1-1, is EAGVTQFPSHSVIEKGQTVTLRCDPISGHDNLYWYRRVMGKEIKFLLHFVKESKQDESGMPNNRFLAERTGGTYSTLKVQPAELEDSGVYFCASRDRGWNTEAFFGQGTRLTVV.

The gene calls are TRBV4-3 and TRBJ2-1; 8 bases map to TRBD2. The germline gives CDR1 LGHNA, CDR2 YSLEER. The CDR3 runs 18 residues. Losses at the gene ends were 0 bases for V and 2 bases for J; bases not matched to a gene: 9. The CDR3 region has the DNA TGCGCCAGCAGCCAAGATCCCGCGGGAGGCCTGACCTACAATGAGCAGTTCTTC. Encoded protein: CASSQDPAGGLTYNEQFF.

The CDR3 reads CASSDSTSGRTGDTQYF. The DNA for the CDR3 is TGTGCCAGCAGTGATTCGACTAGCGGGAGGACCGGAGATACGCAGTATTTT. This chain connects TRBV2 to TRBJ2-3; TRBD2 aligns across 13 bases. There are 17 residues in the CDR3. V was pared by 3 bases and J by 5 bases, with 8 bases of the junction left unmatched. Per germline, CDR1 SNHLY and CDR2 FYNNEI. Full variable domain (missing parts from reference TRBV2 and TRBJ2-3): EPEVTQTPSHQVTQMGQEVILRCVPISNHLYFYWYRQILGQKVEFLVSFYNNEISEKSEIFDDQFSVERPDGSNFTLKIRSTKLEDSAMYFCASSDSTSGRTGDTQYFGPGTRLTVL.

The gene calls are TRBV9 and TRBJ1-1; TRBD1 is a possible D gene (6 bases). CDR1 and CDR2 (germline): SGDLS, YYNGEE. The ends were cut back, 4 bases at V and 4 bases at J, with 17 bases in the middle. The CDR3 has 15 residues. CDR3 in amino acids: CASSTGTFFTTEAFF. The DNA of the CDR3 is TGTGCCAGCAGCACTGGGACATTTTTCACCACTGAAGCTTTCTTT.

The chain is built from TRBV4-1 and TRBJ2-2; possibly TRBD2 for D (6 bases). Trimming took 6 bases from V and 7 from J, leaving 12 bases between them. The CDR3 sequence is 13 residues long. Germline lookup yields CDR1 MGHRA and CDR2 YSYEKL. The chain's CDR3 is CASSQEGGGELFF. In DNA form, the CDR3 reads TGCGCCAGCAGTCAGGAGGGTGGCGGGGAGCTGTTTTTT.

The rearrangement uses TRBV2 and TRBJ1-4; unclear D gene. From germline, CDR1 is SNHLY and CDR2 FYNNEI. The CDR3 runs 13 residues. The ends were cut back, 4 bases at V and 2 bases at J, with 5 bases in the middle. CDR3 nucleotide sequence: TGTGCCAGCAGTGGGAGGACTAATGAAAAACTGTTTTTT. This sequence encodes CASSGRTNEKLFF.

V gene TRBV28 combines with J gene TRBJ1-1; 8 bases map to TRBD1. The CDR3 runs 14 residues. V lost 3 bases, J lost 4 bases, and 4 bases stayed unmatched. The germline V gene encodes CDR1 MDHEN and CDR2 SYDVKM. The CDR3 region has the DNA TGTGCCAGCAGTTTTTGGACAGGGACCACTGAAGCTTTCTTT. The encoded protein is CASSFWTGTTEAFF.

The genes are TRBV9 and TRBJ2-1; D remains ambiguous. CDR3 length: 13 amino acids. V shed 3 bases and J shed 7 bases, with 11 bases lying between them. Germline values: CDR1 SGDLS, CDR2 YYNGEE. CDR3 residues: CASSGRLENEQFF. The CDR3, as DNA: TGTGCCAGCAGCGGCAGACTGGAAAATGAGCAGTTCTTC. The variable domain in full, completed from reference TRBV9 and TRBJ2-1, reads DSGVTQTPKHLITATGQRVTLRCSPRSGDLSVYWYQQSLDQGLQFLIQYYNGEERAKGNILERFSAQQFPDLHSELNLSSLELGDSALYFCASSGRLENEQFFGPGTRLTVL.

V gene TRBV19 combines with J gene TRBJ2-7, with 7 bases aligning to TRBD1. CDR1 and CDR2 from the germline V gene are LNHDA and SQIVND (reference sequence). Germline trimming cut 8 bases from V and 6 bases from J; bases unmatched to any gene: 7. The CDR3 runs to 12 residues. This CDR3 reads CASGPDRTEQYF. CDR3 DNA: TGTGCCAGTGGACCGGACAGGACCGAGCAGTACTTC.

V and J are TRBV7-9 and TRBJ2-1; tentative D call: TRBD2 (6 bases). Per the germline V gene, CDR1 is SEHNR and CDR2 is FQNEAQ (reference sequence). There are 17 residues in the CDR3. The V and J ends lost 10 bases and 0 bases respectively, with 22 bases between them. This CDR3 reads CATSGSGAFISYNEQFF. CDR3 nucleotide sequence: TGTGCCACCTCCGGTTCGGGAGCCTTTATCTCCTACAATGAGCAGTTCTTC. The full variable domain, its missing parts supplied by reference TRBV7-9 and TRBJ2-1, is DTGVSQNPRHKITKRGQNVTFRCDPISEHNRLYWYRQTLGQGPEFLTYFQNEAQLEKSRLLSDRFSAERPKGSFSTLEIQRTEQGDSAMYLCATSGSGAFISYNEQFFGPGTRLTVL.

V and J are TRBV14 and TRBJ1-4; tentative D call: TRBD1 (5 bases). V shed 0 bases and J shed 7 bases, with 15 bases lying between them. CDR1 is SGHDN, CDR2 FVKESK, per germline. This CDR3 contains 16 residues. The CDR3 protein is CASSQDGEGIREKLFF. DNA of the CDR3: TGTGCCAGCAGCCAAGATGGGGAGGGGATACGTGAAAAACTGTTTTTT.

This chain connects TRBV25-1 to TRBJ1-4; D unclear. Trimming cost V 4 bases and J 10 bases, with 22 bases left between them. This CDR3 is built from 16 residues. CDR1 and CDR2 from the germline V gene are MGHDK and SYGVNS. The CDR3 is CASSVFSGERKGKLFF. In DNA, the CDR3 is TGTGCCAGCAGTGTATTTAGCGGAGAGAGAAAAGGAAAACTGTTTTTT.

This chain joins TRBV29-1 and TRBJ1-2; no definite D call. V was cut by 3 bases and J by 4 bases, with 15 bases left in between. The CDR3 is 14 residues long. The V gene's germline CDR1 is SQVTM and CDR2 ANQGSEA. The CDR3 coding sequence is TGCAGCGTTGACCGGGAGCAGGAGGGCTATGGCTACACCTTC. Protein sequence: CSVDREQEGYGYTF.

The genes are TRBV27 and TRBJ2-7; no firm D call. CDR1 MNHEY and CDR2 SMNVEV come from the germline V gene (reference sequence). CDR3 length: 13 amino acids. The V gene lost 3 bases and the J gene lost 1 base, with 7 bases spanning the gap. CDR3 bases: TGTGCCAGCAGTTTCACCCCATCCTACGAGCAGTACTTC. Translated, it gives CASSFTPSYEQYF.

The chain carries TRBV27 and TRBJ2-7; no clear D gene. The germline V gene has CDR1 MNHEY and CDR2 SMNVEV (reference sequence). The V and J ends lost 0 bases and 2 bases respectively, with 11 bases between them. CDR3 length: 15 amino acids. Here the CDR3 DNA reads TGTGCCAGCAGTTTATCAGGGTGGTGGACCTACGAGCAGTACTTC. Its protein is CASSLSGWWTYEQYF.

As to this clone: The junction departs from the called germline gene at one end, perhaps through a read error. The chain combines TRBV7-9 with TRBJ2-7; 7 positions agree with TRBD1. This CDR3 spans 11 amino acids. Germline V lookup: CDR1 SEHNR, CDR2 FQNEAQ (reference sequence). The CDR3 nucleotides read TGTGCCAGCAGCTTCGGGACAGCGAAGGAGTTC. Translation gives CASSFGTAKEF. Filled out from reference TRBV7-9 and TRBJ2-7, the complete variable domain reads DTGVSQNPRHKITKRGQNVTFRCDPISEHNRLYWYRQTLGQGPEFLTYFQNEAQLEKSRLLSDRFSAERPKGSFSTLEIQRTEQGDSAMYLCASSFGTAKEFGPGTRLTVT.

CDR3 DNA sequence: TGTGCCAGCAGCTTGGGGACAGGGCTCCTCCACGAGCAGTACTTC. This codes for CASSLGTGLLHEQYF. The genes are TRBV7-2 and TRBJ2-7; 9 nucleotides line up with TRBD1. The germline V gene has CDR1 SGHTA and CDR2 FQGNSA. The CDR3 extends over 15 amino acids. V shed 3 bases and J 5 bases; nucleotides not matched to a gene: 8.

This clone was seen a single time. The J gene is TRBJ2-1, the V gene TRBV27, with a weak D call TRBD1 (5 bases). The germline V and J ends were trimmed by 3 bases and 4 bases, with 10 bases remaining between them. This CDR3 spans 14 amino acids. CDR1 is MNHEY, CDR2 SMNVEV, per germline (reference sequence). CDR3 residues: CASSLAGKYNEQFF. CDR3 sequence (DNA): TGTGCCAGCAGTTTGGCAGGGAAGTACAATGAGCAGTTCTTC.

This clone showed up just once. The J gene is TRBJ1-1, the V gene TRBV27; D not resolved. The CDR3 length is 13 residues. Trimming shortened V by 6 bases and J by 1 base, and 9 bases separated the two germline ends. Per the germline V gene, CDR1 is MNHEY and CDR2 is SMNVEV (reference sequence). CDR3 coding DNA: TGTGCCAGCAGCCAGACACAGAACACTGAAGCTTTCTTT. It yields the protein CASSQTQNTEAFF.

CDR3 sequence reads: CASSYSMSGLSMEQYF. As DNA, the CDR3 is TGTGCCAGCAGTTACTCAATGTCTGGCCTTTCCATGGAGCAGTACTTC. The chain uses TRBV6-5 and TRBJ2-7; D gene ambiguous. This CDR3 has 16 amino acids. Germline V CDR1 and CDR2: MNHEY, SVGAGI. The V end lost 0 bases, the J end lost 7 bases, and 19 bases lay between the germline ends.